This TCR beta chain was retrieved from a study of radiotherapy plus CTLA-4 blockade in lung cancer. Study overall: Under 20% of enrolled patients responded objectively, and more than 25% had disease control. Study conclusions and caveats: In blood, TCR clones derived from the tumor expanded after radiotherapy plus ipilimumab. Together with interferon-beta, which increased in serum after radiation, early dynamic changes in blood T cell clones were reportedly the best predictors of response.

A note on this clone: Its target is not known.

This CDR3 region has 14 residues. CDR1 and CDR2 from the germline V gene are SNHLY and FYNNEI. Trimming shortened V by 8 bases and J by 4 bases, and 17 bases separated the two germline ends. Only in-frame clones appear in the TCRdb table, and some are missing; sequencing was by immunoSEQ multiplex PCR. The sample yields about 120,000 clones, about four fifths seen once. Ipilimumab CTLA-4 blockade and focal radiation were given to patients with chemo-refractory metastatic non-small-cell lung cancer. The sequencing here drew on peripheral blood, taken from a patient treated with radiotherapy plus ipilimumab. V usage is TRBV2 and J usage is TRBJ1-1; D perhaps matches TRBD1 (5 bases). The origin of this receptor is a human donor with non-small cell lung cancer who had a partial response to radiotherapy plus ipilimumab. The CDR3 spells CASRKRGDGTEAFF. Written as DNA, the CDR3 is TGTGCCAGCCGGAAACGGGGGGATGGCACTGAAGCTTTCTTT.